The T cell receptor beta chain described here comes from a study of cytomegalovirus exposure and HLA in healthy donors (dated by TCRdb to 2016 to 2017). Some background on the complete study: An earlier analysis of roughly 570 of the donors reported 276 Gb of sequence data and 117 million unique TCR beta sequences obtained from about 180 million T cells. Roughly 310 gigabases of sequencing data and tens of millions of unique TCR sequences were included in an early release covering 550 to 650 HLA-typed donors. Of the roughly 400 genotyped donors, about 80% fell in the genetic ancestry cluster associated with self-reported Caucasian donors. The aim of the study was to test whether cataloging public T cell receptors could identify signatures of past pathogen exposure. Using immunosequencing, the study profiled T cell repertoires from 666 subjects and related those repertoires to cytomegalovirus serostatus. Besides the first cohort of around 670 subjects, a separate validation cohort made up of 120 different subjects was used. The study combined high-throughput TCR immunosequencing, statistical association of individual TCRs with disease status, and machine learning to predict cytomegalovirus infection status. A later analysis re-analyzed previously published TCR beta repertoires from 666 donors and added high-resolution HLA genotyping to study TCR occurrence patterns. Rather than using new phenotypic data, the later analysis identified candidate immune exposures from TCR beta sequences and from how often those sequences occurred across donors. To decide whether each TCR beta V gene segment behaved as functional or pseudogenic, an earlier analysis of 587 of the donors relied on high-throughput TCR beta sequencing. Donor age, sex, ethnicity and CMV serostatus were collected together with the repertoire data. A later genetic analysis took genome-wide SNP genotypes for about three fifths of the 666 donors and used that subset as a discovery cohort. Every repertoire in the discovery cohort had been generated on one and the same sequencing platform. Both class I and class II loci were covered by HLA typing, at four-digit resolution. Typing coverage differed by locus: A, B, C, DRB1 and DQB1 were typed in roughly 620-630 donors, DQA1 in 522, DPA1 in 600 to 610, and DPB1 in 472. Because of strong linkage in the cohort, roughly five DR-DQ haplotypes were treated as single units for association and clustering. Among 398 genotyped donors of the cohort, an average of approximately 240,000 unique TCR beta nucleotide sequences were sequenced per donor, approximately 20% of them non-productive.

Preparation of the library involved the immunoSEQ multiplex PCR assay. A mixture of 60 forward primers for TCR Vbeta segments and 13 reverse primers for TCR Jbeta segments was used in the multiplex PCR. Amplification of the CDR3 region of rearranged TCR beta genes was performed with a multiplex PCR assay on genomic DNA. Amplified TCR beta libraries were sequenced as 87-base-pair reads on the Illumina HiSeq System. From the authors' description of their analysis: In a later analysis, some 80 million unique TCR beta chains were counted across the 650 to 700 repertoires, and roughly 10 million of these chains were shared by at least two donors. To remove PCR and sequencing errors, raw reads were error-corrected and collapsed into unique sequences using a nearest-neighbor algorithm that merged closely related sequences. CDR3 sequences were aligned to IMGT reference sequences to assign V, D and J gene segments. For a sequence to be retained, a match of at least six nucleotides to both a V gene segment and a J gene segment was required. A rearrangement was called productive if the CDR3 had no stop codons and remained in frame with V and J, and every other rearrangement was called non-productive. CDR3 was defined according to IMGT convention as the region running from the second conserved V-encoded cysteine to the conserved J-encoded phenylalanine. The earlier analysis of 450 to 750 of the donors excluded any sequence lacking an unambiguous match to a single V gene segment. An earlier analysis of several hundred of the donors classified V segments as functional when productive rearrangements were above 56.7% and as segregating when the standard deviation between donors was above 5%. A statistical classification framework was built to diagnose cytomegalovirus status from the catalog of TCR beta chain sequences. In a later analysis, V and J genes were assigned by comparing TCR nucleotide sequences against IMGT/GENE-DB human TR gene sequences. In a later analysis, CDR3 sequences and most-parsimonious VDJ recombination scenarios were assigned using the TCRdist pipeline. In a later analysis, each TCR beta chain was defined by its CDR3 amino acid sequence together with its V-gene family, and reads without a unique V-gene family were excluded. As a way to deal with suspected cross-contamination and a sequencing artifact, a later analysis dropped 450 to 600 nucleotide sequences that were highly shared and had low generation probability. For each public chain, a later analysis derived a clonal expansion index from normalized ranks of inferred template counts within each repertoire. In a later analysis, generation probabilities were computed with a VDJ recombination model fitted to out-of-frame rearrangements, and the resulting probabilities were checked against IGoR. In a later analysis, hypergeometric tests were used to score TCR-TCR, TCR-HLA and TCR-CMV co-occurrence, with a repertoire-size bias correction applied to TCR pairs. False discovery rates were estimated in a later analysis by permuting HLA or CMV assignments 20 times. In a later analysis, co-occurring TCRs were grouped using DBSCAN, and TCRdist sequence similarity was added for clustering within HLA-allele-positive subsets. Repertoires with fewer than 30,000 or more than 120,000 public chains were left out of co-occurrence clustering, as were about 5 repertoires with anomalous nucleotide sharing. The clones in this table, taken by TCRdb from immuneACCESS, are in-frame only. Not every clone is retained; where verified, under half of the shortfall comes from an unresolved V gene, and the cause of the rest is unknown. V, J and clone size reflect that table, while D and trimming were determined from the DNA. Present in this sample are about 160,000 clones, 60% to 80% of which were seen just once. The ten largest make up approximately 3.7% of the sample.

The CDR3 numbers 14 residues from cysteine through phenylalanine. Of all the DNA, just the CDR3 is kept, 42 bases in frame from base 1. V is cut by 0 bases and J by 2 bases, and the space between the germline ends is 8 bases. The CDR1 and CDR2 encoded by the germline V gene are LGHNA and YSLEER. As for this clone: No cognate antigen has been identified for it. Within one base of it there is no much larger clone, and no base qualities were kept.

The cohort consisted of some 730 healthy bone marrow donors. All cohort members were sampled while nominally healthy, although unrecorded immune exposures were likely present. The donor was CMV seropositive and belonged to the group of some 290 seropositive cohort members. A peripheral blood sample was provided by each donor, and peripheral blood mononuclear cells were used for TCR beta sequencing. The Qiagen DNeasy Blood Extraction Kit was used to extract genomic DNA from the blood cell samples. The investigation overall reported the following: Some IMGT-functional V segments, including TRBV6-2 and TRBV6-3, could not be told apart with the 87-base-pair reads, so those segments were excluded. When HLA alleles, especially DR and DQ, strongly co-occurred, TCR associations were difficult to assign to individual alleles. A group of highly shared sequence variants was considered likely to be a technical artifact of the sequencing pipeline. The presence/absence analyses assumed that sequencing depth was roughly uniform across donors, and that assumption may not be true. The study listed 170 or so TCR beta chains as associated with cytomegalovirus. The classifier was reported to diagnose cytomegalovirus status with high specificity and sensitivity in both the original cohort and the validation cohort. At a false discovery rate of 0.05, a later analysis linked approximately 18,000 TCR beta sequences to specific HLA alleles. The only immune exposure information available for the cohort was CMV serostatus. A further reported finding was that TCR beta sequences accurately predicted the HLA-A and HLA-B alleles for most subjects in the first cohort. Most TCR sequences were observed very rarely across donors, whereas some public TCRs were present in many individuals. Because some donors lacked HLA typing at each locus, the association tests relied only on the typed subset. In a later analysis, TCR association rates were found to vary across HLA loci, with the most associated TCRs seen for DRB1 alleles and the fewest for HLA-C alleles. In a later analysis, HLA-associated TCR beta chains were found to be more clonally expanded and to have lower generation probabilities than equally common non-associated chains. According to the authors, the approach could potentially be generalized to other disease states and immunological phenotypes. An association between a missense DCLRE1C variant and V-gene and J-gene trimming of TCR beta chains was found in a later genetic analysis and replicated in an independent cohort. Linkage disequilibrium might explain the correlated functional status among segregating V segments, but an unknown experimental factor could not be excluded. Because counts were too low, under 20 rarely observed V segments, including chromosome 9 orphons, were left out of the earlier analysis of 587 of the donors. According to a later analysis, parvovirus B19, influenza, CMV and Epstein-Barr virus appeared linked to several top co-occurrence clusters. In this cohort, only TCR beta chains were sequenced, and detectable features were limited by the absence of alpha or paired-chain data. Compared with the 666-donor mean, donors in an Asian-associated ancestry cluster had fewer N-insertions in productive TCRs, according to a later genetic analysis. In an earlier analysis of fewer than 750 of the donors, most TCR beta V segments were observed in productive rearrangements about 90% or about 30% of the time, broadly matching IMGT annotations. Most CMV-associated TCR beta chains appeared to be HLA-restricted in a later analysis, and the HLA associations seemed to be driven largely by CMV exposure. Three of the identified cytomegalovirus-associated TCR beta chains were confirmed in vitro to be specific for cytomegalovirus antigens.

The sequence derives from a man aged 25 to 40 in good health and CMV-seropositive. The material sequenced was PBMCs. The rearrangement combines TRBV4-3 with TRBJ2-7; the D gene cannot be named for sure. The CDR3 amino acid sequence is: CASSQDGQAYEQYF. The nucleotide sequence reads as follows: TGCGCCAGCAGCCAAGATGGGCAGGCCTACGAGCAGTACTTC.